These T cell receptor beta chains were read from a single sample in a study of T cell responses to AZD1222 COVID-19 vaccine. The table came from immunoSEQ multiplex PCR; TCRdb's copy has only in-frame clones and leaves some out. This sample yields more than 100,000 clones, of which 75% to 90% are seen a single time; approximately 3.1% belongs to the top ten. The specimen was peripheral blood, collected on day 0 of AZD1222 vaccination. These receptors were obtained from an adult in good health. Both conserved end residues are part of each CDR3. The D gene is left open where the match is weak. Clone size is stated in some rows and not others, as once, few, many or a class when expanded.

cdr3_length: 10; j_call: TRBJ1-1; clone_size: NA; v_call: TRBV29-1; d_call: NA; cdr3_nt: TGCAGCGTGGGCCAGGTCAAAGCTTTCTTT; cdr3_aa: CSVGQVKAFF
cdr3_length: 15; j_call: TRBJ2-7; clone_size: once; v_call: TRBV6-5; d_call: NA; cdr3_nt: TGTGCCAGCAGCTATCAACTACCCTTATCCTACGAGCAGTACTTC; cdr3_aa: CASSYQLPLSYEQYF
cdr3_length: 14; j_call: TRBJ2-4; clone_size: NA; v_call: TRBV5-1; d_call: NA; cdr3_nt: TGCGCCAGCAGCTTGGCCGGGCAGAAAAACATTCAGTACTTC; cdr3_aa: CASSLAGQKNIQYF
cdr3_length: 13; j_call: TRBJ2-2; clone_size: NA; v_call: TRBV27; d_call: NA; cdr3_nt: TGTGCCAGCAGCCGGACCTCCACCGGGGAGCTGTTTTTT; cdr3_aa: CASSRTSTGELFF
cdr3_length: 13; j_call: TRBJ2-3; clone_size: NA; v_call: TRBV2; d_call: TRBD2; cdr3_nt: TGTGCCACCAGGCAGCGGGAGATTGCTACGCAGTATTTT; cdr3_aa: CATRQREIATQYF
cdr3_length: 15; j_call: TRBJ2-7; clone_size: NA; v_call: TRBV7-2; d_call: NA; cdr3_nt: TGTGCCAGCAGCTTAGAGCACGGGTCGGTCTACGAGCAGTACTTC; cdr3_aa: CASSLEHGSVYEQYF
cdr3_length: 16; j_call: TRBJ2-1; clone_size: once; v_call: TRBV7-2; d_call: NA; cdr3_nt: TGTGCCAGCAGCTTAGGGAGGCTAGCGATGTACAATGAGCAGTTCTTC; cdr3_aa: CASSLGRLAMYNEQFF
cdr3_length: 11; j_call: TRBJ1-2; clone_size: NA; v_call: TRBV12-3/TRBV12-4; d_call: NA; cdr3_nt: TGTGCCAGCAGTTTAGCGGCTGGCTACACCTTC; cdr3_aa: CASSLAAGYTF
cdr3_length: 16; j_call: TRBJ1-5; clone_size: NA; v_call: TRBV27; d_call: NA; cdr3_nt: TGTGCCAGCAGTTTTAGGTCCAGCGGGAGCAATCAGCCCCAGCATTTT; cdr3_aa: CASSFRSSGSNQPQHF
cdr3_length: 13; j_call: TRBJ1-1; clone_size: NA; v_call: TRBV9; d_call: NA; cdr3_nt: TGTGCCAGCAGCGTAGGCCCAAGGACTGAAGCTTTCTTT; cdr3_aa: CASSVGPRTEAFF
cdr3_length: 14; j_call: TRBJ1-2; clone_size: NA; v_call: TRBV2; d_call: NA; cdr3_nt: TGTGCCAGCAGTGAAGCGCAGGGTGCAAGTGGCTACACCTTC; cdr3_aa: CASSEAQGASGYTF
cdr3_length: 13; j_call: TRBJ1-5; clone_size: NA; v_call: TRBV20-1; d_call: NA; cdr3_nt: TGCAGTGCTAGTGCCAGTCGATCTCAGCCCCAGCATTTT; cdr3_aa: CSASASRSQPQHF
cdr3_length: 13; j_call: TRBJ2-7; clone_size: medium-sized; v_call: TRBV5-1; d_call: NA; cdr3_nt: TGCGCCAGCAGCTCTTGGGGGCAGGCCGAGCAGTACTTC; cdr3_aa: CASSSWGQAEQYF
cdr3_length: 15; j_call: TRBJ2-3; clone_size: NA; v_call: TRBV7-2; d_call: NA; cdr3_nt: TGTGCCAGCAGTACCGGGACATCGCGCACAGATACGCAGTATTTT; cdr3_aa: CASSTGTSRTDTQYF
cdr3_length: 14; j_call: TRBJ2-5; clone_size: NA; v_call: TRBV28; d_call: NA; cdr3_nt: TGTGCCAGCAGTTTCCAGCGGATGCAAGAGACCCAGTACTTC; cdr3_aa: CASSFQRMQETQYF
cdr3_length: 12; j_call: TRBJ1-1; clone_size: NA; v_call: TRBV4-1; d_call: NA; cdr3_nt: TGCGCCAGCGTATCGCGACACTATGAAGCTTTCTTT; cdr3_aa: CASVSRHYEAFF
cdr3_length: 14; j_call: TRBJ1-1; clone_size: NA; v_call: TRBV5-5; d_call: NA; cdr3_nt: TGTGCCAGCAGCTTGTTGACCGGGAACACTGAAGCTTTCTTT; cdr3_aa: CASSLLTGNTEAFF
cdr3_length: 14; j_call: TRBJ1-1; clone_size: NA; v_call: TRBV18; d_call: NA; cdr3_nt: TGTGCCAGCTCCTTTGGCCCAGGGGACACTGAAGCTTTCTTT; cdr3_aa: CASSFGPGDTEAFF
cdr3_length: 15; j_call: TRBJ2-4; clone_size: NA; v_call: TRBV7-2; d_call: NA; cdr3_nt: TGTGCCAGCAGCCCTGGCGGACCCCAAAGATACATTCAGTACTTC; cdr3_aa: CASSPGGPQRYIQYF
cdr3_length: 14; j_call: TRBJ2-1; clone_size: NA; v_call: TRBV6-4; d_call: TRBD2; cdr3_nt: TGTGCCAGCAGCGGGAGCGGGGGCTACAATGAGCAGTTCTTC; cdr3_aa: CASSGSGGYNEQFF
cdr3_length: 13; j_call: TRBJ1-5; clone_size: NA; v_call: TRBV6-6; d_call: TRBD1; cdr3_nt: TGTGCCAGTTGGGACAGAGACAATCAGCCCCAGCATTTT; cdr3_aa: CASWDRDNQPQHF
cdr3_length: 13; j_call: TRBJ2-5; clone_size: NA; v_call: TRBV9; d_call: NA; cdr3_nt: TGTGCCAGCAGCCCACGTCCTCAAGAGACCCAGTACTTC; cdr3_aa: CASSPRPQETQYF
cdr3_length: 14; j_call: TRBJ2-1; clone_size: few; v_call: TRBV27; d_call: NA; cdr3_nt: TGTGCCAGCATTCACCGGGGACCGGGCAATGAGCAGTTCTTC; cdr3_aa: CASIHRGPGNEQFF
cdr3_length: 13; j_call: TRBJ1-5; clone_size: NA; v_call: TRBV30; d_call: NA; cdr3_nt: TGTGCCTGGAGTGAGAGGGGCAATCAGCCCCAGCATTTT; cdr3_aa: CAWSERGNQPQHF